The source of this TCR beta chain is a study of blood T cell repertoires in COVID-19. The method was immunoSEQ multiplex PCR; TCRdb's version includes in-frame clones alone and lacks a portion of them. The table has 200,000 to 300,000 clones, approximately 90% seen once; the top ten hold approximately 4.2%. Germline-derived CDR1 and CDR2 are SGHVS and FQNEAQ. The CDR3 contains 13 residues. V lost 0 bases, J lost 7 bases, and 10 bases lay in between. J is TRBJ2-7 and V is TRBV7-8; D ambiguous. This clonotype was sampled from a woman aged 25 to 39 who had recovered from COVID-19. The specimen was PBMCs or T cells enriched from blood (not recorded which). CDR3 DNA sequence: TGTGCCAGCAGCTTAGCCGTGACGAGGGAGCAGTACTTC. Translation: CASSLAVTREQYF.